This entry is about one TCR beta chain. As yet, its antigen is unknown. The data are from a study of T cell responses to AZD1222 COVID-19 vaccine. Broader study findings: Receipt of two AZD1222 doses was followed by a rise in Spike-specific TCR breadth and depth.

Between the trimmed V and J ends, which lost 4 bases and 2 bases, there was a span of 12 bases. In germline, CDR1 is SGDLS, CDR2 YYNGEE. CDR3 length: 14 amino acids. The method was immunoSEQ multiplex PCR; TCRdb's version includes in-frame clones alone and lacks a portion of them. Of about 75,000 clones in the sample, approximately 88% were seen once. The sequencing here drew on peripheral blood, taken 28 days after the second dose of the MenACWY control vaccine. This receptor was identified in an adult who received the MenACWY meningococcal vaccine as a control. This chain connects TRBV9 to TRBJ1-1, with D possibly being TRBD1 (6 bases). The CDR3 sequence is CASSQGQGNTEAFF. The CDR3, as DNA: TGTGCCAGCAGCCAGGGGCAGGGAAACACTGAAGCTTTCTTT. The complete variable domain, with remaining parts taken from reference TRBV9 and TRBJ1-1, reads DSGVTQTPKHLITATGQRVTLRCSPRSGDLSVYWYQQSLDQGLQFLIQYYNGEERAKGNILERFSAQQFPDLHSELNLSSLELGDSALYFCASSQGQGNTEAFFGQGTRLTVV.